The 21 T cell receptor beta chains below come from one sample, sequenced in a study of Graves' ophthalmopathy and Graves' hyperthyroidism. The sequenced template was RNA, covering the TCR beta CDR3 region. HTBI primers were used in a first-round RT-PCR, which preceded a second-round multiplex PCR. MiXCR, run by TCRdb on the multiplex PCR reads, gives a single entry per CDR3 protein. The table records around 1,000,000 distinct CDR3 sequences, 36% of them present only once. The sample taken for sequencing was peripheral blood or thyroid tissue (not recorded which). The receptor source for this set is an adult man with Graves' hyperthyroidism.

The chain recombines TRBV11-2 with TRBJ2-1, with a weak D call TRBD1 (6 bases). Looked up from germline, CDR1 is SGHAT and CDR2 is FQNNGV. This CDR3 comprises 11 residues. Trimming took 5 bases from V and 9 from J, leaving 8 bases between them. The CDR3 region is CASSRDTEQFF. In DNA, the CDR3 is TGTGCCAGCAGCCGGGACACTGAGCAGTTCTTC.

With regard to this clonotype: This may be a read error: a much more frequent sequence differs by one nucleotide. The rearrangement links TRBV7-2 to TRBJ2-3, with D uncertain. The germline V and J ends were trimmed by 5 bases and 2 bases, with 8 bases remaining between them. CDR3 size: 13 residues. In germline, CDR1 is SGHTA, CDR2 FQGNSA. CDR3 DNA: TGTGCCAGCAGCCCCGAGATCACAGATACGCAGTATTTT. Protein sequence: CASSPEITDTQYF.

The table lists this clonotype with many counts. The V and J genes are TRBV7-9 and TRBJ2-2; TRBD1 aligns across 7 bases. Germline V lookup: CDR1 SEHNR, CDR2 FQNEAQ (reference sequence). The CDR3 length is 15 residues. The trim removed 2 bases at V and 5 bases at J, leaving 5 bases unmatched. The CDR3 DNA sequence: TGTGCCAGCAGCTTATCGGACAGGCGAACCGGGGAGCTGTTTTTT. This encodes CASSLSDRRTGELFF.

This clonotype has at least ten counts. V is TRBV11-2 and J is TRBJ1-3; tentatively, D is TRBD1 (5 bases). Germline CDR1 is SGHAT and CDR2 is FQNNGV. The CDR3 is made up of 14 amino acids. V was cut by 5 bases and J by 4 bases, with 12 bases left in between. The CDR3 protein is CASSRPGTGNTIYF. CDR3 nucleotide sequence: TGTGCCAGCAGCCGTCCCGGGACGGGAAACACCATATATTTT.

This clonotype was recorded at least ten times. The J gene is TRBJ1-4, the V gene TRBV11-2; D is unresolved. Germline CDR1 is SGHAT and CDR2 is FQNNGV. The CDR3 has 17 amino acids. Between the trimmed V and J ends, which lost 6 bases and 3 bases, there was a span of 20 bases. CDR3 region: CASSYGPKRWANEKLFF. The DNA of the CDR3 is TGTGCCAGCAGTTATGGGCCGAAGAGATGGGCTAATGAAAAACTGTTTTTT.

There are many counts of this clonotype. The CDR3 sequence is CAISEDRTEQYF. For the CDR3, the DNA is TGTGCCATCAGTGAGGACAGGACGGAGCAGTACTTC. The V and J genes are TRBV10-3 and TRBJ2-7; D possibly corresponds to TRBD1 (6 bases). The germline CDR1 and CDR2 sequences are ENHRY and SYGVKD. The CDR3 is made up of 12 amino acids. The germline V and J ends were trimmed by 2 bases and 7 bases, with 9 bases remaining between them.

Comment on this clonotype: At one boundary the junction diverges from the germline segment, which might be a read error. The rearrangement links TRBV2 to TRBJ1-5; D unclear. The germline CDR1 and CDR2 sequences are SNHLY and FYNNEI. This CDR3 is built from 15 residues. The CDR3 here is CAGSEAPSVLVPQHF. The CDR3 nucleotides are TGTGCCGGCAGTGAAGCTCCTAGTGTCCTTGTGCCCCAGCATTTT.

In its sample, this clonotype was seen once. At one end, the junction sequence differs from germline, possibly due to a read error. The chain combines TRBV10-3 with TRBJ2-2; D is possibly TRBD1 (6 bases). Germline assignment: CDR1 ENHRY and CDR2 SYGVKD. The CDR3 length is 15 residues. CDR3 sequence (DNA): TGTGCCAGCAGTTACTGGGCAGGGGTGACCGGGGAGCTGTCTTGG. Residues: CASSYWAGVTGELSW.

This clonotype was seen repeatedly, ten times or more. CDR3 DNA: TGTGCCAGTAGTCATCGGGACAGACCTTATGGCTACACCTTC. This gives the protein CASSHRDRPYGYTF. This chain connects TRBV19 to TRBJ1-2, with 7 bases lining up with TRBD1. Losses at the gene ends were 5 bases for V and 5 bases for J; bases not matched to a gene: 8. This CDR3 region has 14 residues. The V gene's germline CDR1 is LNHDA and CDR2 SQIVND (reference sequence).

The chain links TRBV29-1 to TRBJ1-2; D unclear. The CDR3 extends over 10 amino acids. Germline assignment: CDR1 SQVTM and CDR2 ANQGSEA. The germline V and J ends were trimmed by 7 bases and 8 bases, with 11 bases remaining between them. CDR3 residues: CSARVAGYTF. In DNA, the CDR3 is TGCAGCGCTCGGGTCGCAGGCTACACCTTC.

This clonotype came up many times. This chain links TRBV20-1 with TRBJ2-5, with a weak D call TRBD1 (7 bases). Germline loops: CDR1 DFQATT, CDR2 SNEGSKA (reference sequence). The CDR3 has 15 amino acids. Between the trimmed V and J ends, which lost 3 bases and 6 bases, there was a span of 20 bases. Written as DNA, the CDR3 is TGCAGTGCTAGTTCGTACAGGGGACTGTTGCAGACCCAGTACTTC. Translated, it gives CSASSYRGLLQTQYF.

In this sample, this clonotype turned up many times. V usage is TRBV7-6 and J usage is TRBJ1-3, with D hard to call. Germline V gene lookup returns CDR1 SGHVS and CDR2 FNYEAQ. V dropped 5 bases and J dropped 2 bases, with 13 bases sitting between them. CDR3 length: 15 residues. The CDR3 sequence: CASSLNLGPGNTIYF. The CDR3 DNA sequence: TGTGCCAGCAGCCTAAACCTAGGTCCTGGAAACACCATATATTTT. The entire variable domain, with the rest obtained from reference TRBV7-6 and TRBJ1-3, is as follows: GAGVSQSPRYKVTKRGQDVALRCDPISGHVSLYWYRQALGQGPEFLTYFNYEAQQDKSGLPNDRFSAERPEGSISTLTIQRTEQRDSAMYRCASSLNLGPGNTIYFGEGSWLTVV.

This clonotype appeared many times. The V call is TRBV7-2, the J call TRBJ1-5; maybe TRBD1 (6 bases). This CDR3 contains 15 residues. The germline V gene has CDR1 SGHTA and CDR2 FQGNSA. V gave up 2 bases and J gave up 7 bases, with 15 bases separating them. The CDR3 sequence is CASSLLGGARQPQHF. CDR3 DNA: TGTGCCAGCAGCTTATTGGGGGGCGCAAGGCAGCCCCAGCATTTT.

This rearrangement joins TRBV7-9 to TRBJ1-2; no definite D call. Trimming pared 6 bases from V and 2 bases from J, leaving 7 bases between. The germline gives CDR1 SEHNR, CDR2 FQNEAQ (reference sequence). This CDR3 has 12 residues. In nucleotides, the CDR3 is TGTGCCAGCAGTAGCCGGAACTATGGCTACACCTTC. It is translated as CASSSRNYGYTF.

For this clonotype: One base away lies a much larger clone, so this may be a sequencing read error. The chain employs TRBV10-3 and TRBJ2-7; 7 nucleotides line up with TRBD1. Germline assignment: CDR1 ENHRY and CDR2 SYGVKD. The CDR3 runs to 14 residues. V lost 10 bases, J lost 2 bases, and 11 bases stayed unmatched. CDR3 sequence reads: CASEPGQHAYEQYF. In DNA, the CDR3 is TGTGCCAGCGAACCGGGACAGCACGCCTACGAGCAGTACTTC.

DNA of the CDR3: TGTGCCAGCATGGACAGGGGGAGCCTAACTGAAAAACTGTTTTTT. Amino acid sequence: CASMDRGSLTEKLFF. The J gene is TRBJ1-4, the V gene TRBV25-1, with 10 bases identical to TRBD1. V lost 7 bases and J lost 7; bases outside the gene matches: 9. The CDR3 contains 15 residues. Germline-derived CDR1 and CDR2 are MGHDK and SYGVNS.

The chain employs TRBV29-1 and TRBJ2-7; TRBD1 aligns across 9 bases. The CDR3 runs 13 residues. Germline V gene sequence: CDR1 SQVTM, CDR2 ANQGSEA. Losses at the gene ends were 7 bases for V and 0 bases for J; bases not matched to a gene: 4. CDR3 nucleotide sequence: TGCAGCGGAGGACAGGGGCGCTCCTACGAGCAGTACTTC. Its translation is CSGGQGRSYEQYF.

CDR3 DNA: TGTGCCATCAGTGAGAAATATAACACCATATATTTT. Its translation: CAISEKYNTIYF. This chain links TRBV10-3 with TRBJ1-3, with D unresolved. The CDR3 covers 12 residues. Germline values: CDR1 ENHRY, CDR2 SYGVKD. V was clipped by 2 bases and J by 7 bases, with 6 bases between them.

This chain joins TRBV19 and TRBJ2-5, with D perhaps matching TRBD1 (5 bases). The CDR3 extends over 15 amino acids. V was trimmed by 6 bases and J by 3 bases, leaving 17 bases between them. CDR1 and CDR2 from the germline V gene are LNHDA and SQIVND (reference sequence). CDR3: CASSFLGEYEETQYF. CDR3 bases: TGTGCCAGTAGCTTTTTAGGGGAATATGAAGAGACCCAGTACTTC. The full variable domain, rest sourced from reference TRBV19 and TRBJ2-5, is DGGITQSPKYLFRKEGQNVTLSCEQNLNHDAMYWYRQDPGQGLRLIYYSQIVNDFQKGDIAEGYSVSREKKESFPLTVTSAQKNPTAFYLCASSFLGEYEETQYFGPGTRLLVL.

This clonotype was seen a handful of times. The genes are TRBV25-1 and TRBJ2-3, with TRBD2 as a possible D gene (5 bases). CDR1 and CDR2 (germline): MGHDK, SYGVNS. V was pared by 7 bases and J by 7 bases, with 12 bases between. The CDR3 is 12 amino acids. In nucleotides, the CDR3 is TGTGCCAGCACCGACCGGGGATATACGCAGTATTTT. This encodes CASTDRGYTQYF. The entire variable domain, with the rest obtained from reference TRBV25-1 and TRBJ2-3, is as follows: EADIYQTPRYLVIGTGKKITLECSQTMGHDKMYWYQQDPGMELHLIHYSYGVNSTEKGDLSSESTVSRIRTEHFPLTLESARPSHTSQYLCASTDRGYTQYFGPGTRLTVL.

This clonotype was seen at least ten times. This chain joins TRBV20-1 and TRBJ1-3; weak D call: TRBD1 (5 bases). The V gene's germline CDR1 is DFQATT and CDR2 SNEGSKA (reference sequence). CDR3 length: 13 residues. V lost 3 bases and J 4 bases, leaving 10 bases between the germline ends. The chain's CDR3 is CSASWDYGNTIYF. CDR3 sequence (DNA): TGCAGTGCTAGTTGGGACTACGGAAACACCATATATTTT.